The clone carrying this T cell receptor (beta chain) has just one count. The sample is drawn from a study of graft-versus-host responses after intestinal transplantation. Intraepithelial and lamina propria lymphocytes were isolated from graft specimens. Produced via immunoSEQ multiplex PCR; TCRdb's table is partial and in-frame only. The repertoire has under 75,000 clones, approximately 88% of them found once; the top ten carry over 1.5%. Deletions cut 9 bases from V and 5 bases from J, with 21 bases between. The CDR3 length is 14 residues. Germline loops: CDR1 SGHNT, CDR2 YYREEE (reference sequence).

The source was ileum tissue, collected 350 to 400 days after transplant. This sequence originates from a human patient who received an intestinal transplant, so some T cells may come from the graft donor. The rearrangement links TRBV5-4 to TRBJ2-7, with D possibly TRBD2 on 6 matching bases. DNA of the CDR3: TGTGCCATCGACGGTCAGGGAGGTGTGGACGAGCAGTACTTC. As protein: CAIDGQGGVDEQYF. The full variable domain, in which reference TRBV5-4 and TRBJ2-7 provide the parts outside the CDR3, is ETGVTQSPTHLIKTRGQQVTLRCSSQSGHNTVSWYQQALGQGPQFIFQYYREEENGRGNFPPRFSGLQFPNYSSELNVNALELDDSALYLCAIDGQGGVDEQYFGPGTRLTVT.